The present T cell receptor (beta chain) was sequenced within a study of control samples from healthy donors and cancer patients. The germline CDR1 and CDR2 sequences are WNHNN and SYGVQD (reference sequence). Losses at the gene ends were 5 bases for V and 4 bases for J; bases not matched to a gene: 21. This CDR3 is 19 amino acids long. Assay used: immunoSEQ multiplex PCR; TCRdb lists only in-frame clones, some missing. Among approximately 2,300 clones listed, around 96% were seen once. This clone was counted a single time. The rearrangement links TRBV10-1 to TRBJ1-2; 8 bases align to TRBD1. The sequence was collected from a man between 70 and 80 years old with colorectal cancer. The source material was PBMCs. CDR3: CASSHNIGPETGAVYGYTF. For the CDR3, the DNA is TGCGCCAGCAGTCATAATATCGGTCCGGAGACAGGGGCTGTCTATGGCTACACCTTC.